Below, one T cell receptor (beta chain) is given with its context. The target antigen is unknown. These data come from a study of blood T cells in healthy people across ages. CDR3 size: 13 residues. The V end was cut by 1 base, the J end by 3 bases, with 9 bases between. Germline loops: CDR1 DFQATT, CDR2 SNEGSKA (reference sequence). Together with a sample-barcoded 5' primer, a J-beta primer mix was included in a second PCR lasting about 7 to 11 cycles. Template switching added a 12-random-nucleotide identifier to every cDNA molecule. MiXCR was run by TCRdb on the 5' RACE reads, yielding one entry per CDR3 protein. The sample holds roughly 800,000 distinct CDR3 sequences; roughly 64% are singletons and the top ten take approximately 20%. General study points: Older age coincided with a roughly linear decline in TCR beta diversity per million T cells.

V gene TRBV20-1 combines with J gene TRBJ2-5, with D perhaps TRBD1 (5 bases). This sequence was found in a man younger than 40 in good health. The sample taken for sequencing was blood. CDR3 residues: CSARGAGKETQYF. The CDR3 nucleotides read TGCAGTGCTAGAGGTGCAGGGAAAGAGACCCAGTACTTC.